This T cell receptor (beta chain) is from a study of post-analysis software for immune sequencing data. Findings and caveats of the study: Normalized Chao1 diversity was significantly reduced in patients versus controls. Compared with controls, patients had more of about five TRBV segments, including TRBV5-6, TRBV5-1 and TRBV20-1.

Notes on this clonotype: What it recognizes is unknown. Germline and junction disagree at one end, which may indicate a read error.

CDR3 length equals 14 residues. Germline CDR1 reads SNHLY; CDR2 reads FYNNEI. Every TCR beta cDNA library bore unique molecular identifiers. TCRdb fed the PCR reads into MiXCR, producing one record per CDR3 protein. The sample has fewer than 850,000 distinct CDR3 sequences, roughly 27% seen once. The TCR was taken from a girl aged 5-17 years with multiple sclerosis. Sequenced input: blood. V usage is TRBV2 and J usage is TRBJ2-1; D tentatively reads TRBD1 or TRBD2 (5 bases each). The CDR3 DNA reads TGTACCAGCAGTCGGGACCGCGCCTCCAATGAGCAGTTCTTC. Protein sequence: CTSSRDRASNEQFF.